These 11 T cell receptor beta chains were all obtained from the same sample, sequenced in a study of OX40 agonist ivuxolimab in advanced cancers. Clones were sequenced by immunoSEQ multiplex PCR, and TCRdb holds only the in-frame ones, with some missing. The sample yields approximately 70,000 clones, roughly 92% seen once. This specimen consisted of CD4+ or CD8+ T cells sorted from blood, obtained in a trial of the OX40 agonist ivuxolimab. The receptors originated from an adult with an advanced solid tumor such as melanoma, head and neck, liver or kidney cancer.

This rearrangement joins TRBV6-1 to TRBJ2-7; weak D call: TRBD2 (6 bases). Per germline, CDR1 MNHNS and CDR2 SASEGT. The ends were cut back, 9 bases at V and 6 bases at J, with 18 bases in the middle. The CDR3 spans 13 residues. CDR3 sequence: CASCGTDFREQYF. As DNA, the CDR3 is TGTGCCAGTTGCGGGACCGATTTTCGCGAGCAGTACTTC.

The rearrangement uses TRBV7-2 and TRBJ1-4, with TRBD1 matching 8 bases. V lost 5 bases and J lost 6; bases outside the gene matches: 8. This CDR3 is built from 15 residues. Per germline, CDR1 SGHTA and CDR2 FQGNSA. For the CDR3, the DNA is TGTGCCAGCAGCCTGATTGGGACAGGTTATGAAAAACTGTTTTTT. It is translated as CASSLIGTGYEKLFF. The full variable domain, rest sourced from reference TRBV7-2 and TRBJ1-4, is GAGVSQSPSNKVTEKGKDVELRCDPISGHTALYWYRQSLGQGLEFLIYFQGNSAPDKSGLPSDRFSAERTGGSVSTLTIQRTQQEDSAVYLCASSLIGTGYEKLFFGSGTQLSVL.

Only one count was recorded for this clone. As DNA, the CDR3 is TGTGCCAGCAGACCCCCTCCGGGACAGGGAACAGATACGCAGTATTTT. It codes for CASRPPPGQGTDTQYF. V is TRBV28 and J is TRBJ2-3; 9 bases agree with TRBD1. The length of the CDR3 is 16 residues. V lost 6 bases and J lost 3; bases outside the gene matches: 10. Germline CDR1 MDHEN, CDR2 SYDVKM.

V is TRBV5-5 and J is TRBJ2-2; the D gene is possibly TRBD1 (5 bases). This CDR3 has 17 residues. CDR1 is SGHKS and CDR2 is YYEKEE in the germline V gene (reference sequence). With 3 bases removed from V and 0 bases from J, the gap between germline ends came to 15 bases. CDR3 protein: CASSSRGQSTNTGELFF. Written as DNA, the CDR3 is TGTGCCAGCAGCTCCCGAGGACAATCTACGAACACCGGGGAGCTGTTTTTT.

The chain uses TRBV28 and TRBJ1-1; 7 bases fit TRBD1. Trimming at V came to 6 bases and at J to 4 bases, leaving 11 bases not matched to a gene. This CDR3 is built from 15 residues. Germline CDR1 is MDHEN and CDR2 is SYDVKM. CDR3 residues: CASREQGTGVTEAFF. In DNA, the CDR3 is TGTGCCAGCAGGGAACAGGGGACCGGGGTCACTGAAGCTTTCTTT.

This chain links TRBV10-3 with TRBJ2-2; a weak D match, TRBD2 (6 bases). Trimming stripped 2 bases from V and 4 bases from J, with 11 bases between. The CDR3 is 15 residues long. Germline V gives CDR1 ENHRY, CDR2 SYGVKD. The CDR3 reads CAISEPGLFTGELFF. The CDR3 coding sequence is TGTGCCATCAGTGAGCCGGGACTTTTCACCGGGGAGCTGTTTTTT.

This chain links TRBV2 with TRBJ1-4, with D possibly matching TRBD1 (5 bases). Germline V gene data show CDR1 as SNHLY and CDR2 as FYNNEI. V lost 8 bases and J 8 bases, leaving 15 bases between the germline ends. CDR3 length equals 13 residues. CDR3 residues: CASLGQEGEKLFF. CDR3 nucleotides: TGTGCCAGCCTCGGGCAGGAGGGGGAAAAACTGTTTTTT.

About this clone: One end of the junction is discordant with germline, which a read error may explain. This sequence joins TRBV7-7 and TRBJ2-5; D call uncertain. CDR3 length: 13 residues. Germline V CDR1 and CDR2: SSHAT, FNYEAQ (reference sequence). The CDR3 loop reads CASSLMRRETQYF. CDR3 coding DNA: TGTGCTAGCAGCTTAATGAGGAGAGAGACCCAGTACTTC.

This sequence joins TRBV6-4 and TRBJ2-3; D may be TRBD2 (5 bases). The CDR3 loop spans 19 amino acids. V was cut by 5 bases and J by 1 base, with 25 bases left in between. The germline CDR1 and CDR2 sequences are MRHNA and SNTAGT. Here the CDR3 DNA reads TGTGCCAGCAGTTCCCGTAGCCCTAGACCACCGGAGGGCACAGATACGCAGTATTTT. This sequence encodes CASSSRSPRPPEGTDTQYF.

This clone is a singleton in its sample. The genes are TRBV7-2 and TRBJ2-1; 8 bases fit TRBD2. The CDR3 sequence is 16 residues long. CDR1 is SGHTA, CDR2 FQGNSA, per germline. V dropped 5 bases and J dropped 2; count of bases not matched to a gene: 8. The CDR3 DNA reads TGTGCCAGCAGCCAAGGAGCGGGAGCGGCCTACAATGAGCAGTTCTTC. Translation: CASSQGAGAAYNEQFF.

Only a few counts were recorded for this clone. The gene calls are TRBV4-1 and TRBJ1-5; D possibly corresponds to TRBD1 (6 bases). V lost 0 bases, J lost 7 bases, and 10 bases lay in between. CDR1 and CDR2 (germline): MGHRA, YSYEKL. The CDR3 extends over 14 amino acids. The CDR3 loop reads CASSQDYGGQPQHF. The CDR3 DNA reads TGCGCCAGCAGCCAAGATTACGGGGGCCAGCCCCAGCATTTT.